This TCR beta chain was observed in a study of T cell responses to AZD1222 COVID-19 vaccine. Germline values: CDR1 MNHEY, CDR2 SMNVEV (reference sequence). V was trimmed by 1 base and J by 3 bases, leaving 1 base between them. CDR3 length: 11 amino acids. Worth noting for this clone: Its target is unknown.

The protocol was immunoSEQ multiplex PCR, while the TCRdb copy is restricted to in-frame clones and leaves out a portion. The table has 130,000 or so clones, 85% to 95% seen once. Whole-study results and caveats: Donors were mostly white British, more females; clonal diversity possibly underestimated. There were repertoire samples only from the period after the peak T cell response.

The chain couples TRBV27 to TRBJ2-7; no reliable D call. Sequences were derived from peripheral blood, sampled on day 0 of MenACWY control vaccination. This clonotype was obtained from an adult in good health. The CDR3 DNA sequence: TGTGCCAGCAGTTTATTCTACGAGCAGTACTTC. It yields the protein CASSLFYEQYF.